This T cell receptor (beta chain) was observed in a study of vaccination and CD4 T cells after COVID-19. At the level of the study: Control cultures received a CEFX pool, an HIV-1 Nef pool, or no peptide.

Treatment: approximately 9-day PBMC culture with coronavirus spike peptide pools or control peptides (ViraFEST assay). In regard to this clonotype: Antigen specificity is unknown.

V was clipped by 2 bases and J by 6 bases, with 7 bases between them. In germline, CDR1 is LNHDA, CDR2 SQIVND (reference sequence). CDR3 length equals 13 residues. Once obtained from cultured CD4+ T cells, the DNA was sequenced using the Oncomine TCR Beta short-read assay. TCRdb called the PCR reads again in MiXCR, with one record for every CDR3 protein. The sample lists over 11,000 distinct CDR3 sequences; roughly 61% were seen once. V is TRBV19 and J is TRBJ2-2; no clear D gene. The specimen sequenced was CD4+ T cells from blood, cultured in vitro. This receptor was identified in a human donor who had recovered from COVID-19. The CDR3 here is CASSIRDPGELFF. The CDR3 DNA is TGTGCCAGTAGTATAAGGGATCCCGGGGAGCTGTTTTTT.